This T cell receptor (beta chain) was sequenced for a study of response to subunit inactivated influenza vaccine. The V and J ends lost 1 base and 4 bases, in that order; junction bases with no gene match: 3. The germline CDR1 and CDR2 sequences are SGHTA and FQGNSA. CDR3 size: 15 residues. TCRdb reprocessed the RT-PCR reads with MiXCR, giving one entry per CDR3 protein. This sample has 450,000 to 700,000 distinct CDR3 sequences, with around 15% found just once. In the case of this clonotype: Its matching antigen is unknown.

Study-level findings and limits: Authors suggested each seasonal influenza vaccination recruits few new T cells.

Sequencing was performed on PBMCs from blood, taken about 11 days after vaccination. The chain has TRBV7-2 and TRBJ2-1; the match to TRBD2 covers 8 bases. The clonotype comes from a man aged 45 to 65 who received an inactivated influenza vaccine. This chain's CDR3 is CASSLELADYNEQFF. The CDR3, as DNA: TGTGCCAGCAGCTTAGAACTAGCGGATTACAATGAGCAGTTCTTC.